One and the same sample provided the 29 T cell receptor beta chains below, sequenced in a study of vaccination and CD4 T cells after COVID-19. Regarding treatment: roughly nine-day PBMC culture with coronavirus spike peptide pools or control peptides (ViraFEST assay). The antigens for these receptors are not known. Cultured CD4+ T cells had their DNA profiled by the Oncomine TCR Beta short-read assay. TCRdb redid the calling of the PCR reads with MiXCR, one entry per CDR3 protein. This table has 15,000 to 20,000 distinct CDR3 sequences, approximately 45% appearing once. Sequences were derived from CD4+ T cells from blood, cultured in vitro, sampled before SARS-CoV-2 vaccination. These receptors all come from a human donor who had recovered from COVID-19.

This clonotype was detected only a few times. The V and J genes are TRBV7-8 and TRBJ1-2, with D tentatively TRBD1 (5 bases). V shed 5 bases and J shed 7 bases, with 23 bases lying between them. The CDR3 consists of 16 residues. Germline V gene data show CDR1 as SGHVS and CDR2 as FQNEAQ. For the CDR3, the DNA is TGTGCCAGCAGCGTCCGTTGGGGACTTAGTCTATCTGGCTACACCTTC. This encodes CASSVRWGLSLSGYTF.

The chain combines TRBV6-2 or TRBV6-3 with TRBJ2-1, with unresolved D. The CDR3 is 15 residues long. The ends were cut back, 2 bases at V and 1 base at J, with 9 bases in the middle. From germline, CDR1 is MNHEY and CDR2 SVGEGT. CDR3 in amino acids: CASSYRALSYNEQFF. Here the CDR3 DNA reads TGTGCCAGCAGTTACCGCGCCTTGTCCTACAATGAGCAGTTCTTC.

The V call is TRBV19, the J call TRBJ2-5; tentatively, D is TRBD2 (6 bases). There are 13 residues in the CDR3. V was pared by 8 bases and J by 5 bases, with 15 bases between. The germline V gene encodes CDR1 LNHDA and CDR2 SQIVND (reference sequence). The CDR3 DNA reads as TGTGCCAGTGGGGAGCGGGTTTGGGAGACCCAGTACTTC. Its translation: CASGERVWETQYF.

This clonotype was counted a few times. The chain links TRBV7-2 to TRBJ2-5; D is undetermined. The CDR3 length is 14 residues. V was pared by 5 bases and J by 2 bases, with 12 bases between. From germline, CDR1 is SGHTA and CDR2 FQGNSA. The CDR3 region is CASSPHNTQETQYF. The CDR3 DNA follows: TGTGCCAGCAGCCCGCATAACACGCAAGAGACCCAGTACTTC.

This clonotype was seen only a few times. The rearrangement links TRBV5-4 to TRBJ1-2, with 7 bases aligning to TRBD1. The CDR3 totals 14 residues. Germline V gene lookup returns CDR1 SGHNT and CDR2 YYREEE (reference sequence). The V and J ends lost 2 bases and 0 bases, in that order; junction bases with no gene match: 1. This CDR3 reads CASSFGTANYGYTF. The DNA of the CDR3 is TGTGCCAGCAGCTTCGGGACAGCTAACTATGGCTACACCTTC.

The chain employs TRBV10-3 and TRBJ1-3; D gene ambiguous. This CDR3 has 15 amino acids. V dropped 4 bases and J dropped 4 bases, with 14 bases sitting between them. Germline V gene lookup returns CDR1 ENHRY and CDR2 SYGVKD. This chain's CDR3 is CAISAPGKGGNTIYF. The DNA of the CDR3 is TGTGCCATCAGTGCACCGGGAAAAGGGGGAAACACCATATATTTT.

V usage is TRBV20-1 and J usage is TRBJ1-1, with 10 bases matching TRBD1. V was clipped by 1 base and J by 4 bases; unmatched bases: 9. Germline values: CDR1 DFQATT, CDR2 SNEGSKA (reference sequence). CDR3 size: 16 residues. In DNA form, the CDR3 reads TGCAGTGCTAGAGGCCAGGGGGACAGGGGACGCACTGAAGCTTTCTTT. Translating it yields CSARGQGDRGRTEAFF.

The genes are TRBV5-4 and TRBJ2-5, with D perhaps matching TRBD1 (6 bases). The germline gives CDR1 SGHNT, CDR2 YYREEE (reference sequence). V gave up 4 bases and J gave up 0 bases, with 7 bases separating them. This CDR3 spans 13 amino acids. The CDR3 loop is CASSRDNQETQYF. The DNA for the CDR3 is TGTGCCAGCAGCCGGGACAACCAAGAGACCCAGTACTTC.

In nucleotides, the CDR3 is TGTGCTTCAGAAGGGGGCTTTAACTATGGCTACACCTTC. Protein sequence: CASEGGFNYGYTF. The chain employs TRBV19 and TRBJ1-2; 7 bases agree with TRBD1. Looked up from germline, CDR1 is LNHDA and CDR2 is SQIVND (reference sequence). The CDR3 runs 13 residues.

This clonotype was picked up a small number of times. CDR3 sequence reads: CASSLATGVSQEQYF. CDR3 nucleotide sequence: TGTGCCAGCAGCTTAGCGACAGGGGTTTCGCAGGAGCAGTACTTC. The rearrangement links TRBV7-2 to TRBJ2-7; 8 bases agree with TRBD1. Germline-derived CDR1 and CDR2 are SGHTA and FQGNSA. V dropped 0 bases and J dropped 7; count of bases not matched to a gene: 8. The CDR3 sequence is 15 residues long.

This clonotype came up once. This chain uses TRBV7-9 with TRBJ2-2; weak D call: TRBD2 (5 bases). V lost 7 bases to trimming and J lost 7 bases, with 10 bases between them. The CDR3 loop spans 12 amino acids. Looked up from germline, CDR1 is SEHNR and CDR2 is FQNEAQ (reference sequence). The CDR3 DNA follows: TGTGCCAGCACCTTTGAGGGCGGGGAGCTGTTTTTT. Amino acids: CASTFEGGELFF. The full variable domain, in which reference TRBV7-9 and TRBJ2-2 provide the parts outside the CDR3, is DTGVSQNPRHKITKRGQNVTFRCDPISEHNRLYWYRQTLGQGPEFLTYFQNEAQLEKSRLLSDRFSAERPKGSFSTLEIQRTEQGDSAMYLCASTFEGGELFFGEGSRLTVL.

The V gene is TRBV11-2, the J gene TRBJ2-7; a possible D gene is TRBD1 (6 bases). Germline CDR1 and CDR2: SGHAT and FQNNGV. V lost 3 bases, J lost 2 bases, and 8 bases lay in between. The CDR3 length is 13 residues. As DNA, the CDR3 is TGTGCCAGCAGCTTGGGACACCCCTACGAGCAGTACTTC. Amino acid sequence: CASSLGHPYEQYF.

The V gene is TRBV19, the J gene TRBJ2-7; D remains unclear. CDR1 and CDR2 from the germline V gene are LNHDA and SQIVND (reference sequence). Trimming removed 6 bases at V and 3 bases at J, with 15 bases between. CDR3 length: 14 residues. The CDR3 DNA follows: TGTGCCAGTAGCCGACAAACCGCGATCTACGAGCAGTACTTC. It translates to CASSRQTAIYEQYF.

This sequence joins TRBV7-9 and TRBJ1-3, with D unresolved. Trimming took off 6 bases at V and 0 bases at J, with 9 bases between the two ends. The germline V gene has CDR1 SEHNR and CDR2 FQNEAQ (reference sequence). The CDR3 covers 14 residues. The CDR3 here is CASRGGLSGNTIYF. The CDR3 region has the DNA TGTGCCAGCAGGGGAGGGCTCTCTGGAAACACCATATATTTT.

V usage is TRBV11-3 and J usage is TRBJ2-4; D could derive from TRBD1 or TRBD2 (6 bases each). This CDR3 has 16 amino acids. Germline loops: CDR1 SGHNT, CDR2 YENEEA. Trimming shortened V by 5 bases and J by 3 bases, and 17 bases separated the two germline ends. In DNA, the CDR3 is TGTGCCAGCAGCGAGGGGGTAACCGGGAGCAAAAACATTCAGTACTTC. Protein sequence: CASSEGVTGSKNIQYF.

The chain recombines TRBV4-1 with TRBJ1-6; a weak D match, TRBD1 (6 bases). The V end was cut by 4 bases, the J end by 7 bases, with 20 bases between. The CDR3 contains 17 residues. Germline V gene sequence: CDR1 MGHRA, CDR2 YSYEKL. CDR3: CASSPTIGGLLNSPLHF. The CDR3 bases are TGCGCCAGCAGCCCGACGATCGGGGGCTTGTTGAATTCACCCCTCCACTTT.

This chain uses TRBV7-2 with TRBJ2-5, with D possibly matching TRBD1 (6 bases). Per the germline V gene, CDR1 is SGHTA and CDR2 is FQGNSA. The CDR3 spans 16 residues. Trimming stripped 3 bases from V and 5 bases from J, with 19 bases between. CDR3 amino acids: CASSLSGHLGQETQYF. The CDR3 DNA sequence: TGTGCCAGCAGCTTGTCGGGACACCTAGGGCAGGAGACCCAGTACTTC. The whole variable domain, remainder taken from reference TRBV7-2 and TRBJ2-5, is GAGVSQSPSNKVTEKGKDVELRCDPISGHTALYWYRQSLGQGLEFLIYFQGNSAPDKSGLPSDRFSAERTGGSVSTLTIQRTQQEDSAVYLCASSLSGHLGQETQYFGPGTRLLVL.

This clonotype turned up a few times. The chain joins TRBV20-1 to TRBJ2-4; TRBD2 matches at 9 bases. The CDR3 covers 15 residues. Germline V CDR1 and CDR2: DFQATT, SNEGSKA (reference sequence). V was clipped by 0 bases and J by 9 bases; unmatched bases: 9. The CDR3 DNA sequence: TGCAGTGCTAGAGATCCGGCGGGGGGGCGACTCATTCAGTACTTC. As protein: CSARDPAGGRLIQYF.

This clonotype showed up just once. The chain links TRBV6-1 to TRBJ2-6; tentatively, D is TRBD1 or TRBD2 (6 bases each). In germline, CDR1 is MNHNS, CDR2 SASEGT. Trimming took 6 bases from V and 1 from J, leaving 13 bases between them. The length of the CDR3 is 16 residues. DNA of the CDR3: TGTGCCAGCAGGGGGGGCAGGGTTTCTGGGGCCAACGTCCTGACTTTC. Residues: CASRGGRVSGANVLTF.

This clonotype was seen once. The J gene is TRBJ2-3, the V gene TRBV19; unclear D gene. The germline V gene encodes CDR1 LNHDA and CDR2 SQIVND (reference sequence). V was clipped by 8 bases and J by 0 bases, with 12 bases between them. The CDR3 loop spans 14 amino acids. The CDR3 loop reads CASGQGPSTDTQYF. In DNA form, the CDR3 reads TGTGCCAGTGGCCAAGGTCCTAGCACAGATACGCAGTATTTT.

This clonotype was recorded once. This sequence joins TRBV4-2 and TRBJ2-5, with 15 bases fitting TRBD2. The CDR3 loop spans 17 amino acids. J lost 5 bases, V lost 1 base, and 5 bases had no gene match. Germline CDR1 and CDR2: LGHNA and YNFKEQ. CDR3 sequence reads: CASSQAGLAGGYETQYF. The CDR3 bases are TGTGCCAGCAGCCAAGCGGGACTAGCGGGGGGTTATGAGACCCAGTACTTC.

The chain uses TRBV10-3 and TRBJ2-5; TRBD2 matches at 9 bases. The CDR3 loop spans 15 amino acids. V lost 0 bases to trimming and J lost 3 bases; unmatched junction nucleotides: 2. Germline assignment: CDR1 ENHRY and CDR2 SYGVKD. The CDR3 DNA sequence: TGTGCCATCAGTGAGTCGTCTAGCGGGAAAGAGACCCAGTACTTC. Its translation is CAISESSSGKETQYF.

This CDR3 reads CASSGQYNSPLHF. The CDR3 DNA is TGTGCCAGTAGCGGACAGTATAATTCACCCCTCCACTTT. The chain has TRBV19 and TRBJ1-6, with D possibly being TRBD1 (6 bases). The CDR3 extends over 13 amino acids. CDR1 and CDR2 from the germline V gene are LNHDA and SQIVND (reference sequence). The V end was cut by 6 bases, the J end by 4 bases, with 7 bases between.

This clonotype was counted a few times. This CDR3 is CASSQDRGSYTF. DNA of the CDR3: TGTGCCAGCAGTCAGGACCGGGGTAGCTACACCTTC. The chain joins TRBV6-2 or TRBV6-3 to TRBJ1-2; D is uncertain. V was clipped by 5 bases and J by 9 bases, with 13 bases between them. This CDR3 has 12 residues. CDR1 is MNHEY, CDR2 SVGEGT, per germline.

This clonotype appeared a few times. The CDR3 DNA sequence: TGTGCCAGCAGCATACAGGGGGCTACTGAAGCTTTCTTT. Its protein is CASSIQGATEAFF. This sequence joins TRBV28 and TRBJ1-1; 9 bases map to TRBD1. Unmatched junction bases numbered 4, after V lost 6 bases and J lost 5 bases. The V gene's germline CDR1 is MDHEN and CDR2 SYDVKM. This CDR3 has 13 residues.

As to this clonotype: At one of its ends the junction is not consistent with the germline gene, which may arise from a read error. V gene TRBV5-4 combines with J gene TRBJ2-7; 12 bases are a match to TRBD2. Looked up from germline, CDR1 is SGHNT and CDR2 is YYREEE (reference sequence). The CDR3 loop spans 12 amino acids. Written as DNA, the CDR3 is TGTGCCAGCACCCCTAGCGGGAGGGCCCCTCACTTC. The encoded protein is CASTPSGRAPHF.

J is TRBJ2-7 and V is TRBV27; D gene unclear. The ends were cut back, 4 bases at V and 12 bases at J, with 16 bases in the middle. This CDR3 region has 12 residues. CDR1 and CDR2 (germline): MNHEY, SMNVEV (reference sequence). CDR3 coding DNA: TGTGCCAGCAGTTCGTTTATCAGCAGTCTGTACTTC. Its translation: CASSSFISSLYF.

In its sample, this clonotype was seen a few times. This chain joins TRBV20-1 and TRBJ1-5; perhaps TRBD1 as D (6 bases). This CDR3 region has 15 residues. V dropped 5 bases and J dropped 5 bases, with 19 bases sitting between them. Germline CDR1 reads DFQATT; CDR2 reads SNEGSKA (reference sequence). The CDR3 DNA is TGCAGTGCTTGTGAGGTCAACAGGGTGGATCAGCCCCAGCATTTT. Residues: CSACEVNRVDQPQHF.

The chain links TRBV4-2 to TRBJ1-5; D unclear. With 2 bases removed from V and 6 bases from J, the gap between germline ends came to 8 bases. The length of the CDR3 is 13 residues. Germline-derived CDR1 and CDR2 are LGHNA and YNFKEQ. CDR3 DNA: TGTGCCAGCAGCCAACAACTTGGTCAGCCCCAGCATTTT. It codes for CASSQQLGQPQHF.